This entry concerns a single TCR beta chain. Germline lookup yields CDR1 SGHVS and CDR2 FQNEAQ. V shed 8 bases and J shed 5 bases, with 18 bases lying between them. This CDR3 has 15 residues. This sample was included in a study of technical replicates of blood from several donors. The assay was immunoSEQ multiplex PCR, and TCRdb's table has in-frame clones only and misses some. The sample shows over 50,000 clones, approximately 89% of them seen only once. Sequencing used PBMCs. The chain has TRBV7-8 and TRBJ2-2, with a possible D match to TRBD2 (5 bases). The sequence derives from a human donor in good health. Some clones in this sample may be carry-over from other donors' samples. The CDR3, as DNA: TGTGCCAGCTTCGGATTAGCGCGAGATACCGGGGAGCTGTTTTTT. Its translation is CASFGLARDTGELFF.